These 24 T cell receptor beta chains were all obtained from the same sample, sequenced in a study of cytomegalovirus exposure and HLA in healthy donors. Primers for the PCR totalled 60 Vbeta and 13 Jbeta. Method: immunoSEQ multiplex PCR; TCRdb's copy keeps in-frame clones and lacks some. The sample holds hundreds of thousands of clones, around 90% seen once. The sequenced sample consisted of PBMCs. The receptors derive from a woman aged 18-35 years in good health and CMV-seronegative.

The chain joins TRBV10-3 to TRBJ2-2; 7 nucleotides line up with TRBD1. The CDR3 covers 17 residues. Germline-derived CDR1 and CDR2 are ENHRY and SYGVKD. V lost 8 bases, J lost 0 bases, and 12 bases stayed unmatched. The CDR3, as DNA: TGTGCCATCCAAGAGCATTTGACAGGGCCGAACACCGGGGAGCTGTTTTTT. It is translated as CAIQEHLTGPNTGELFF.

This clone was seen a single time. The gene calls are TRBV5-1 and TRBJ1-3; 11 bases agree with TRBD1. From germline, CDR1 is SGHRS and CDR2 YFSETQ. The CDR3 covers 14 residues. With 4 bases clipped from V and 5 bases from J, the junction kept 2 bases outside the gene matches. The CDR3 here is CASSGQGARNTIYF. CDR3 bases: TGCGCCAGCAGCGGACAGGGGGCACGAAACACCATATATTTT.

The chain employs TRBV6-5 and TRBJ2-2, with unresolved D. Looked up from germline, CDR1 is MNHEY and CDR2 is SVGAGI. There are 11 residues in the CDR3. V lost 7 bases to trimming and J lost 5 bases, with 5 bases between them. Here the CDR3 DNA reads TGTGCCAGCATGGAGACCGGGGAGCTGTTTTTT. Protein product: CASMETGELFF.

The chain recombines TRBV27 with TRBJ2-2; 8 bases map to TRBD2. CDR3 length: 16 amino acids. J gave up 3 bases and V 5 bases, and 8 bases lay outside the gene matches. The V gene's germline CDR1 is MNHEY and CDR2 SMNVEV (reference sequence). CDR3 region: CASSNGGLAYTGELFF. The DNA for the CDR3 is TGTGCCAGCAGTAATGGTGGACTAGCTTACACCGGGGAGCTGTTTTTT.

The CDR3 loop is CASSLESSGGGEQYF. Here the CDR3 DNA reads TGCGCCAGCAGCTTGGAGTCTAGCGGGGGCGGTGAGCAGTACTTC. V is TRBV5-1 and J is TRBJ2-5, with 10 bases matching TRBD2. V trimming: 0 bases; J trimming: 11 bases; junction bases outside the gene matches: 10. CDR1 SGHRS and CDR2 YFSETQ come from the germline V gene. The CDR3 runs to 15 residues.

The chain recombines TRBV2 with TRBJ2-5, with a possible D match to TRBD2 (5 bases). Trimming removed 7 bases at V and 2 bases at J, with 11 bases between. The V gene's germline CDR1 is SNHLY and CDR2 FYNNEI. The CDR3 length is 13 residues. In nucleotides, the CDR3 is TGTGCCAGCACTTATTGGGAGCAAGAGACCCAGTACTTC. Its protein is CASTYWEQETQYF.

The rearrangement uses TRBV12-5 and TRBJ2-7, with 10 bases that match TRBD1. This CDR3 region has 18 residues. Germline trimming cut 0 bases from V and 4 bases from J; bases unmatched to any gene: 12. Germline V gene data show CDR1 as LGHNT and CDR2 as FRNRAP. CDR3 DNA: TGTGCTAGTGGTTTGGTATATATGGGGACAGGGGATCCTTACGAGCAGTACTTC. It specifies CASGLVYMGTGDPYEQYF. Full variable domain (outside the CDR3, taken from reference TRBV12-5 and TRBJ2-7): DARVTQTPRHKVTEMGQEVTMRCQPILGHNTVFWYRQTMMQGLELLAYFRNRAPLDDSGMPKDRFSAEMPDATLATLKIQPSEPRDSAVYFCASGLVYMGTGDPYEQYFGPGTRLTVT.

This clone was counted once. This chain links TRBV11-2 with TRBJ1-5; no clear D. Germline-derived CDR1 and CDR2 are SGHAT and FQNNGV. V was trimmed by 5 bases and J by 6 bases, leaving 11 bases between them. CDR3 length: 13 residues. In DNA form, the CDR3 reads TGTGCCAGCAGCCTAGCAGAGGGTCAGCCCCAGCATTTT. Amino acids: CASSLAEGQPQHF. The variable domain in full, completed from reference TRBV11-2 and TRBJ1-5, reads EAGVAQSPRYKIIEKRQSVAFWCNPISGHATLYWYQQILGQGPKLLIQFQNNGVVDDSQLPKDRFSAERLKGVDSTLKIQPAKLEDSAVYLCASSLAEGQPQHFGDGTRLSIL.

For this clone: This same CDR3 is encoded by further DNA sequences in the sample. V gene TRBV12-5 combines with J gene TRBJ2-1, with a possible D match to TRBD2 (5 bases). Germline V gene lookup returns CDR1 LGHNT and CDR2 FRNRAP. This CDR3 region has 14 residues. Trimming stripped 3 bases from V and 1 base from J, with 7 bases between. The chain's CDR3 is CASGLGGSYNEQFF. In nucleotides, the CDR3 is TGTGCTAGTGGTTTAGGAGGTTCCTACAATGAGCAGTTCTTC.

The V gene is TRBV10-1, the J gene TRBJ1-1; TRBD1 matches at 8 bases. Trimming at V came to 4 bases and at J to 5 bases, leaving 6 bases not matched to a gene. Per the germline V gene, CDR1 is WNHNN and CDR2 is SYGVQD (reference sequence). The CDR3 spans 14 residues. Written as DNA, the CDR3 is TGCGCCAGCAGTGTCGGACAGGGTGGTACTGAAGCTTTCTTT. Translated: CASSVGQGGTEAFF.

This clone was seen a handful of times. J is TRBJ2-3 and V is TRBV9; no firm D call. Deletions cut 5 bases from V and 3 bases from J, with 4 bases between. The V gene's germline CDR1 is SGDLS and CDR2 YYNGEE. The CDR3 is 11 amino acids. The CDR3 nucleotides read TGTGCCAGCAGTTATACAGATACGCAGTATTTT. Protein: CASSYTDTQYF.

This clone came up a few times. The chain combines TRBV10-3 with TRBJ2-7, with D tentatively TRBD1 (6 bases). Looked up from germline, CDR1 is ENHRY and CDR2 is SYGVKD. CDR3 length: 11 amino acids. Trimming cost V 3 bases and J 6 bases, with 6 bases left between them. The CDR3 nucleotides read TGTGCCATCAGTGAAGGGGGCGAGCAGTACTTC. Its protein is CAISEGGEQYF.

The chain is built from TRBV7-6 and TRBJ2-1, with 9 bases lining up with TRBD2. V lost 5 bases, J lost 6 bases, and 14 bases stayed unmatched. The CDR3 is 17 residues long. The germline V gene has CDR1 SGHVS and CDR2 FNYEAQ. The CDR3 is CASSLRGSGGNVNEQFF. The CDR3 nucleotides are TGTGCCAGCAGCCTTCGAGGGAGCGGGGGGAATGTCAATGAGCAGTTCTTC.

This chain connects TRBV4-1 to TRBJ2-7, with D perhaps TRBD2 (5 bases). This CDR3 region has 13 residues. Germline V CDR1 and CDR2: MGHRA, YSYEKL. Trimming cost V 1 base and J 7 bases, with 11 bases left between them. CDR3 in amino acids: CASSQGVSGEQYF. DNA for the CDR3: TGCGCCAGCAGCCAAGGCGTGTCGGGGGAGCAGTACTTC.

This sequence joins TRBV11-2 and TRBJ1-4; the D is unclear. The CDR3 runs 15 residues. With 0 bases removed from V and 3 bases from J, the gap between germline ends came to 8 bases. From germline, CDR1 is SGHAT and CDR2 FQNNGV. The CDR3 DNA is TGTGCCAGCAGCTTAGAGGCAGGCCCTAATGAAAAACTGTTTTTT. Translation: CASSLEAGPNEKLFF.

The chain's CDR3 is CAIWAGGRSSYNEQFF. CDR3 nucleotides: TGTGCCATCTGGGCAGGGGGAAGGAGCTCCTACAATGAGCAGTTCTTC. This chain uses TRBV10-3 with TRBJ2-1; 7 bases align to TRBD1. CDR1 is ENHRY and CDR2 is SYGVKD in the germline V gene. The V and J ends lost 8 bases and 0 bases, in that order; junction bases with no gene match: 10. The CDR3 sequence is 16 residues long.

The CDR3 loop is CASNNRGGNTEAFF. DNA of the CDR3: TGTGCCAGTAATAACAGGGGAGGGAACACTGAAGCTTTCTTT. The V and J genes are TRBV19 and TRBJ1-1; 7 nucleotides match TRBD1. The V and J ends lost 7 bases and 1 base, in that order; junction bases with no gene match: 6. The CDR3 runs to 14 residues. Germline V CDR1 and CDR2: LNHDA, SQIVND (reference sequence).

The gene calls are TRBV6-6 and TRBJ1-2, with D unclear. Germline V gene sequence: CDR1 MNHNY, CDR2 SVGAGI (reference sequence). Trimming removed 5 bases from V and 8 bases from J, with 15 bases in between. This CDR3 has 13 amino acids. The CDR3 coding sequence is TGTGCCAGCAGTCGGAGGTATTCGTGGGGCTACACCTTC. This translates into CASSRRYSWGYTF.

The CDR3 sequence is CASSPVTGNVGELFF. The CDR3 DNA reads TGTGCCAGCAGCCCGGTCACAGGGAACGTCGGGGAGCTGTTTTTT. V gene TRBV13 combines with J gene TRBJ2-2; possibly TRBD1 for D (6 bases). The germline CDR1 and CDR2 sequences are PRHDT and FYEKMQ (reference sequence). The V end lost 5 bases, the J end lost 7 bases, and 17 bases lay between the germline ends. CDR3 length: 15 amino acids.

J is TRBJ2-1 and V is TRBV15; 7 bases line up with TRBD1. The V gene end was trimmed by 6 bases and the J gene end by 7 bases; junction bases not matched to a gene: 9. Germline V gene sequence: CDR1 LNHNV, CDR2 YYDKDF (reference sequence). The CDR3 is made up of 14 amino acids. CDR3 region: CATSGQGGWNEQFF. CDR3 DNA: TGTGCCACCAGTGGCCAAGGGGGCTGGAATGAGCAGTTCTTC.

The chain employs TRBV10-3 and TRBJ2-2; D not certain. Germline-derived CDR1 and CDR2 are ENHRY and SYGVKD. V was shortened by 11 bases and J by 2 bases, with 6 bases between the two germline ends. The CDR3 consists of 11 residues. The CDR3 sequence is CAVQNTGELFF. CDR3 sequence (DNA): TGTGCCGTCCAAAACACCGGGGAGCTGTTTTTT.

The CDR3: CSADTRAETQYF. The CDR3 nucleotides are TGCAGCGCTGATACTAGGGCGGAGACCCAGTACTTC. The V call is TRBV29-1, the J call TRBJ2-5; the D gene is possibly TRBD2 (5 bases). V lost 7 bases, J lost 5 bases, and 14 bases lay in between. This CDR3 is 12 amino acids long. Germline V gives CDR1 SQVTM, CDR2 ANQGSEA. Full variable domain (remainder filled in from reference TRBV29-1 and TRBJ2-5): SAVISQKPSRDICQRGTSLTIQCQVDSQVTMMFWYRQQPGQSLTLIATANQGSEATYESGFVIDKFPISRPNLTFSTLTVSNMSPEDSSIYLCSADTRAETQYFGPGTRLLVL.

The chain joins TRBV11-2 to TRBJ2-1; 7 bases map to TRBD1. The CDR3 covers 15 residues. The germline V gene has CDR1 SGHAT and CDR2 FQNNGV. With V trimmed by 7 bases and J by 6 bases, 12 bases remained unmatched. CDR3 residues: CASMGPGTEANEQFF. As DNA, the CDR3 is TGTGCCAGCATGGGCCCCGGGACAGAAGCCAATGAGCAGTTCTTC.

About this clone: Germline is not matched at one junction end, which may reflect a read error. The chain is built from TRBV7-9 and TRBJ1-1; 7 nucleotides match TRBD1. This CDR3 region has 11 residues. Germline-derived CDR1 and CDR2 are SEHNR and FQNEAQ (reference sequence). CDR3 protein: CSSSWDRQAFF. The CDR3 DNA reads TGTTCCAGCAGCTGGGACAGACAAGCTTTCTTT.